This T cell receptor beta chain was profiled in a study of patients and donors after allogeneic stem cell transplantation. This clonotype was observed many times. This CDR3 contains 16 residues. Germline CDR1 is KGHSH and CDR2 is LQKENI. The V segment lost 0 bases and the J segment 7 bases; nucleotides outside the gene matches: 6. TCRdb re-called the RT-PCR reads through MiXCR, storing one row per CDR3 protein. The sample includes roughly 230,000 distinct CDR3 sequences, 11% to 15% of them seen just once. This receptor was obtained from a human donor who was either an allogeneic HSCT recipient or a stem cell or donor lymphocyte infusion donor (not recorded which). It is not recorded whose cells these are; they may come from a transplant donor. The sequenced sample was blood, either unsorted or a sorted T cell fraction (not recorded which). This rearrangement joins TRBV18 to TRBJ2-1; 10 bases are a match to TRBD2. CDR3 sequence reads: CASSPPSSGRFNEQFF. The CDR3, as DNA: TGTGCCAGCTCACCACCGAGTAGCGGGAGGTTTAATGAGCAGTTCTTC.